This T cell receptor (beta chain) was captured in a study of neurological immune-mediated disorders. Sorted libraries used some 1 million CD4+ or CD8+ T cells. TCRdb ran MiXCR on the 5' RACE reads and lists one entry per CDR3 protein. The data show around 40,000 distinct CDR3 sequences, with 6.5% to 8.5% seen just once and just over 5.5% held by the top ten. This clonotype has ten or more counts. CDR3 length equals 14 residues. V gave up 6 bases and J gave up 6 bases; unmatched junction bases: 7. Looked up from germline, CDR1 is DFQATT and CDR2 is SNEGSKA (reference sequence). This clonotype was sampled from a man in his fifties or sixties in good health. The J gene is TRBJ2-7, the V gene TRBV20-1, with TRBD2 matching over 14 bases. Sequencing was done on a sample of CD4+ T cells from blood. CDR3 protein: CSAGGTSGSGEQYF. In nucleotides, the CDR3 is TGCAGTGCAGGGGGGACTAGCGGGAGTGGCGAGCAGTACTTC.